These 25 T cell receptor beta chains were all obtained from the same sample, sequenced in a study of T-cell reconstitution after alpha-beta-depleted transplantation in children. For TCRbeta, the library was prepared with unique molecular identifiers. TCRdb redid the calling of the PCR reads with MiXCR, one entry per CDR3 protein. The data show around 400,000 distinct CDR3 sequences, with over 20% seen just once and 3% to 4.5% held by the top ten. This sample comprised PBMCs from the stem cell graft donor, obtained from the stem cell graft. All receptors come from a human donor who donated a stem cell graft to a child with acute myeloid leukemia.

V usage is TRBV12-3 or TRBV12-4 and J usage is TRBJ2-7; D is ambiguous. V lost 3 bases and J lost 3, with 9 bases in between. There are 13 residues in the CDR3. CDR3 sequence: CASSFLPNYEQYF. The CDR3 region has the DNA TGTGCCAGCAGTTTCTTACCCAACTACGAGCAGTACTTC.

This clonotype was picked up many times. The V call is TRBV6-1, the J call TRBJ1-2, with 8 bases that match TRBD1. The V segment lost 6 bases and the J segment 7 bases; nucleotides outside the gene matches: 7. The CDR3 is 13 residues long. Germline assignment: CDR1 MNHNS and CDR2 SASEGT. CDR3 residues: CASRDPGGTGYTF. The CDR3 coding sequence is TGTGCCAGCAGGGATCCAGGGGGCACTGGCTACACCTTC.

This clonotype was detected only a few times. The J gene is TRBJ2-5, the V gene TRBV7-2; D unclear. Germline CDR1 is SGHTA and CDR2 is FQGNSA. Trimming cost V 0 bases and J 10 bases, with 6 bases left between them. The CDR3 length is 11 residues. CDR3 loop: CASSLAVDQYF. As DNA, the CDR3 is TGTGCCAGCAGCTTAGCGGTAGACCAGTACTTC.

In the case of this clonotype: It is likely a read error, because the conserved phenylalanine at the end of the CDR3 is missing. CDR3 residues: CASSYAPGTGYGYTS. CDR3 sequence (DNA): TGTGCCAGCAGTTACGCCCCGGGGACAGGCTATGGCTACACCTCC. V is TRBV6-5 and J is TRBJ1-2, with 8 bases lining up with TRBD1. Germline V gives CDR1 MNHEY, CDR2 SVGAGI. This CDR3 contains 15 residues. J lost 4 bases, V lost 2 bases, and 6 bases had no gene match.

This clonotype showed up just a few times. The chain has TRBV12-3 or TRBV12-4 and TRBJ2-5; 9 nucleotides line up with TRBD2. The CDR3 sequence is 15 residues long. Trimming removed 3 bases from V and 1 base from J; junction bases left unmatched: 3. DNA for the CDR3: TGTGCCAGCAGTTTGCGGGAGGGATTCCAAGAGACCCAGTACTTC. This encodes CASSLREGFQETQYF.

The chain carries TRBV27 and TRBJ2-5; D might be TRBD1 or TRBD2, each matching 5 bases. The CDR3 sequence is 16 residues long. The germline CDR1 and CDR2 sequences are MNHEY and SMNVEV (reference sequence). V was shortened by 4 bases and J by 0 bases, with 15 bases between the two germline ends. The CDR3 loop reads CASSSDRLGHQETQYF. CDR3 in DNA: TGTGCCAGCAGTTCGGATAGGCTGGGACACCAAGAGACCCAGTACTTC.

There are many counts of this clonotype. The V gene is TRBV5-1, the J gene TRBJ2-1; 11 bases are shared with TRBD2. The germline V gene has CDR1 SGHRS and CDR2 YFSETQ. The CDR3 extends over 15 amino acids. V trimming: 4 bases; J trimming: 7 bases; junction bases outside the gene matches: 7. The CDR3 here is CASSPASGRINEQFF. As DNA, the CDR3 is TGCGCCAGCAGCCCCGCTAGCGGGAGGATAAATGAGCAGTTCTTC.

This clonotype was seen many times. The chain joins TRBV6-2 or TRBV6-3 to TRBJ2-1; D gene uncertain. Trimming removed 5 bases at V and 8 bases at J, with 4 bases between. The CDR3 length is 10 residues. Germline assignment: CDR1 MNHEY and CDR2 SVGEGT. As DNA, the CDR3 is TGTGCCAGCAGTAACTATGAGCAGTTCTTC. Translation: CASSNYEQFF.

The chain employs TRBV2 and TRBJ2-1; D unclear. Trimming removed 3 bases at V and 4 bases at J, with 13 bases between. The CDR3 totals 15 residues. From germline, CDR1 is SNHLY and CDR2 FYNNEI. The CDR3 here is CASSDSQERYNEQFF. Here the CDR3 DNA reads TGTGCCAGCAGTGACTCTCAGGAGCGTTACAATGAGCAGTTCTTC.

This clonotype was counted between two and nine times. CDR3 nucleotides: TGCAGCGCCGTTGTGGGCGGGAGTCGGGGCGAGCAGTACTTC. Translated, it gives CSAVVGGSRGEQYF. This chain joins TRBV29-1 and TRBJ2-7; TRBD2 aligns across 7 bases. CDR3 length equals 14 residues. After removal of 7 bases from V and 6 bases from J, the junction contained 15 bases not matched to a gene. Germline assignment: CDR1 SQVTM and CDR2 ANQGSEA.

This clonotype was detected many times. Here the CDR3 reads CAISEIAGNEQFF. The DNA for the CDR3 is TGTGCCATCAGTGAGATCGCAGGGAATGAGCAGTTCTTC. This chain links TRBV10-3 with TRBJ2-1; D perhaps matches TRBD1 (5 bases). Germline V gene sequence: CDR1 ENHRY, CDR2 SYGVKD. V dropped 2 bases and J dropped 7 bases, with 9 bases sitting between them. The CDR3 is 13 amino acids.

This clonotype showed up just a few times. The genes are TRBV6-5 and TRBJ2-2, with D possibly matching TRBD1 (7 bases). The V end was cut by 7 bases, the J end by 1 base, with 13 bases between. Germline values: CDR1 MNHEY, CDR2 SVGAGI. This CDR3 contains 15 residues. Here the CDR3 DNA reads TGTGCCAGCAATTCAGGGGGAGGGAACACCGGGGAGCTGTTTTTT. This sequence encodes CASNSGGGNTGELFF.

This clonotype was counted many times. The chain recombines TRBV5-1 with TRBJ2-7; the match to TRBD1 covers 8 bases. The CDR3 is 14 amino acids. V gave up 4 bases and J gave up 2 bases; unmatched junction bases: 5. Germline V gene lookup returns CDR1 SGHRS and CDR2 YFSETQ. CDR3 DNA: TGCGCCAGCAGCCTAGGACAGGGTCCCTACGAGCAGTACTTC. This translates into CASSLGQGPYEQYF.

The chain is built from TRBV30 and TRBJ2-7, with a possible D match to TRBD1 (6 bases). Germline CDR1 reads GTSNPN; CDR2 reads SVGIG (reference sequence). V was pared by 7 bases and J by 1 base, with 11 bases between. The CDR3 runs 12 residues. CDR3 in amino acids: CASTGISYEQYF. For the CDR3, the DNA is TGTGCCTCAACAGGGATTTCCTACGAGCAGTACTTC.

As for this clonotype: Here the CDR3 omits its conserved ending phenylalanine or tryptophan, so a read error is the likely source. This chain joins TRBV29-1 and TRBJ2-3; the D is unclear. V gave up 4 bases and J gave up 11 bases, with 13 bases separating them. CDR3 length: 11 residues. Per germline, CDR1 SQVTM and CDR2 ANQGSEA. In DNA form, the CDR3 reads TGCAGCGTTGTACGGCAAACCGGGCAGTATTCT. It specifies CSVVRQTGQYS.

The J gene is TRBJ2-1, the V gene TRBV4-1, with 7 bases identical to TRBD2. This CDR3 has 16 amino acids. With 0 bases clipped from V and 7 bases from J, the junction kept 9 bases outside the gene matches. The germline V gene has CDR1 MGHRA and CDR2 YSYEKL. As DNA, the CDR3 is TGCGCCAGCAGCCAAGAGGGAGGGTTGGTGGGGAATGAGCAGTTCTTC. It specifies CASSQEGGLVGNEQFF.

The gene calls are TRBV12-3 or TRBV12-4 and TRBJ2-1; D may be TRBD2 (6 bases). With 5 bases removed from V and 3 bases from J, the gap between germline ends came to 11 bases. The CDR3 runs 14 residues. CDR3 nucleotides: TGTGCCAGCAGTCCTCTCGGGGGCTACAATGAGCAGTTCTTC. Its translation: CASSPLGGYNEQFF.

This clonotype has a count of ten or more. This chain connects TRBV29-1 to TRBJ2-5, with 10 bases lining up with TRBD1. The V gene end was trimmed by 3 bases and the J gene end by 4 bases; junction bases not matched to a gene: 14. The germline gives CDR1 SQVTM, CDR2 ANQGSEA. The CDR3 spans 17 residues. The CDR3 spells CSVESPLDRGPAETQYF. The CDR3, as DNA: TGCAGCGTTGAGTCCCCTTTAGACAGGGGGCCGGCAGAGACCCAGTACTTC.

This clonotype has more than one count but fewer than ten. This CDR3 is CATSEPGSSYNEQFF. For the CDR3, the DNA is TGTGCCACCAGTGAACCCGGGTCGTCCTACAATGAGCAGTTCTTC. V gene TRBV24-1 combines with J gene TRBJ2-1; D remains unclear. CDR3 length equals 15 residues. The germline V and J ends were trimmed by 4 bases and 1 base, with 10 bases remaining between them. Germline CDR1 reads KGHDR; CDR2 reads SFDVKD.

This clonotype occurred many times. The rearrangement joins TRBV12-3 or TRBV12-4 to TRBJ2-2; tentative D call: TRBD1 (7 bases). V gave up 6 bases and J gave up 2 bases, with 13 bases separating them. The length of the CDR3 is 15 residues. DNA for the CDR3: TGTGCCAGCAGGGGCGGGACAGCCAACACCGGGGAGCTGTTTTTT. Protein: CASRGGTANTGELFF.

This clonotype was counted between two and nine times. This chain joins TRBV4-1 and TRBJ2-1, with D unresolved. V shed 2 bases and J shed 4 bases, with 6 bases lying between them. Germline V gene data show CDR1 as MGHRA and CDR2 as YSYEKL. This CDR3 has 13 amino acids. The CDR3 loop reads CASSQSEYNEQFF. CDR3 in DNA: TGCGCCAGCAGCCAATCGGAGTACAATGAGCAGTTCTTC.

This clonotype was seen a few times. CDR3 loop: CSVRDYGGTGELFF. The CDR3 DNA is TGCAGCGTCCGGGACTACGGTGGCACCGGGGAGCTGTTTTTT. The chain has TRBV29-1 and TRBJ2-2, with 7 bases aligning to TRBD2. The CDR3 totals 14 residues. Germline V gives CDR1 SQVTM, CDR2 ANQGSEA. V trimming: 6 bases; J trimming: 4 bases; junction bases outside the gene matches: 8.

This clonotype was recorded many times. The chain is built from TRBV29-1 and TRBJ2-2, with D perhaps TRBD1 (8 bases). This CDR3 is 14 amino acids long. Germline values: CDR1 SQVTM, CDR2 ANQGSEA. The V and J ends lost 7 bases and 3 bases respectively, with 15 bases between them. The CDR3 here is CSGRTGRDTGELFF. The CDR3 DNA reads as TGCAGCGGTCGGACAGGGAGGGACACCGGGGAGCTGTTTTTT.

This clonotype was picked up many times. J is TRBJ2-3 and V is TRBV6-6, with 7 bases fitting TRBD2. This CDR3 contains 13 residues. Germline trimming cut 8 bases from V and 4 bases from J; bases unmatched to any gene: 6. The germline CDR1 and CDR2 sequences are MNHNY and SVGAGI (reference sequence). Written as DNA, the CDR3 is TGTGCCAGCTTTGGCGGGAGTTCAGATACGCAGTATTTT. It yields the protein CASFGGSSDTQYF.

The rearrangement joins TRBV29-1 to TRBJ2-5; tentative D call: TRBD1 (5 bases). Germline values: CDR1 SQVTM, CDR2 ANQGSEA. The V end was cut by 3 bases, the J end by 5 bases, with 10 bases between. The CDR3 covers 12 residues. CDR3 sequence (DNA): TGCAGCGTTGACAAGGGGTTGGAGACCCAGTACTTC. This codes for CSVDKGLETQYF.